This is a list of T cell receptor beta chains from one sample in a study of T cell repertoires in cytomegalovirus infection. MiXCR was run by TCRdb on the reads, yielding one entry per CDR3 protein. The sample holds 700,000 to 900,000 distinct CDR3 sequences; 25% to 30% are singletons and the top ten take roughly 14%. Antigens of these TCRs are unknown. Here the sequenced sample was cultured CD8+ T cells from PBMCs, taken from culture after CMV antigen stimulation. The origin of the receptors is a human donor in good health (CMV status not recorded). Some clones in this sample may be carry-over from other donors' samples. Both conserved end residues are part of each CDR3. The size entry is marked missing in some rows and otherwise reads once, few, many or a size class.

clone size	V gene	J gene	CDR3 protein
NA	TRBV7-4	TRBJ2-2	CASSRRTSGGANTGELFF
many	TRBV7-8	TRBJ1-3	CASSLPWGVTGNTIYF
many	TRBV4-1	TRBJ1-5	CASSQENQPQHF
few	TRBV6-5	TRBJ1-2	CASTSDSLFYGYTF
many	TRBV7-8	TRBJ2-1	CASSSPGQGFKSGDYNEQFF
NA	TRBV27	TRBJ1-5	CASSLGPTRPQHF
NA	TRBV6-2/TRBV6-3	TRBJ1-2	CASRPGQGKGYTF
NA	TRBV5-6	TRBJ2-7	CASRQTVFETYEQYF
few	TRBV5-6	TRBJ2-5	CASSLAMDRTPQETQYF
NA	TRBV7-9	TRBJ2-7	CASSFAWEQYF
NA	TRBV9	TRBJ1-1	CASSVSKGGPNTEAFF
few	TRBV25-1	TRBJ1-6	CASSEYFDRGNSPLHF
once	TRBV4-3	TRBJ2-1	CASSTLGTEVNEQFF
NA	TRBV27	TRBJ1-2	CASSLHRESYGYTF
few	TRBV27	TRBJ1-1	CASSGSGGAFF
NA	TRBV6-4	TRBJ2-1	CASSDDSGGGSEQFF
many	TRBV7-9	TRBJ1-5	CASSPQGWDNNQPQHF
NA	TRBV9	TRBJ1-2	CASSVAEGDYGYTF
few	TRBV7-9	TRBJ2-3	CASASGWDTQYF
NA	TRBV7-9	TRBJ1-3	CASSPRDGSSGNTIYF
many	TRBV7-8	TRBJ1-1	CASSGLKTEAFF
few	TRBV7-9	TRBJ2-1	CASSPRAGGPYNEQFF
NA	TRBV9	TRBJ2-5	CASSEGGAAQETQYF
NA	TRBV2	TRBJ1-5	CASSARQGHSNQPQHF
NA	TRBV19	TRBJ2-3	CASSIASTDTQYF
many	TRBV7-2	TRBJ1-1	CASTLAPRDRWDTEAFF
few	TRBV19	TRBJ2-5	CASSATVETQYF
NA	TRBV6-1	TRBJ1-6	CASSILGRALHF
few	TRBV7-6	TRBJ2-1	CASSLDLGTGNEQFF
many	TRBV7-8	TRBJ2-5	CASSLVLAKETQYF
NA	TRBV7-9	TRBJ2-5	CASTAQKDQETQYF
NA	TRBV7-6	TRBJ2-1	CASSFVWGGAPSYNEQFF
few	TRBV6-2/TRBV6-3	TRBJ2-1	CASSYGPNEQFF
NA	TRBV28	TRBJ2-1	CASEKRGVTYNEQFF
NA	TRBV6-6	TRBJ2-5	CASSFRDTEGTQYF
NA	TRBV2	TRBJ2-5	CASSVQLADRTQYF
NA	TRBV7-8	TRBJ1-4	CASSDRGEKLFF
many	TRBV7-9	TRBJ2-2	CASSLGTATGELFF
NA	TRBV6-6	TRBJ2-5	CASSYIGVGTGTRETQYF
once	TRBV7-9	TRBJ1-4	CASSLAKGPATNEKLFF
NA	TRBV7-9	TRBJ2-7	CASTHLGTGTYEQYF
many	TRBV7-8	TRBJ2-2	CASSLNEQNANTGELFF
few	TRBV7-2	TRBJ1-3	CASSLVRWGNTIYF
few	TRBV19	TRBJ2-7	CATQPGQGSYEQYF